This passage covers 10 T cell receptor beta chains from one sample sequenced in a study of blood T cell repertoires in COVID-19. The data were produced by immunoSEQ multiplex PCR, yet TCRdb's version contains in-frame clones alone and is incomplete. The data hold around 78,000 clones, with around 74% observed a single time. The sequenced sample was peripheral blood. These receptor sequences come from a human donor in a cohort sampled during active COVID-19.

This clone was picked up one time. The genes are TRBV7-2 and TRBJ1-2; 9 nucleotides align to TRBD1. The V segment lost 0 bases and the J segment 4 bases; nucleotides outside the gene matches: 9. The CDR3 is 17 residues long. Germline-derived CDR1 and CDR2 are SGHTA and FQGNSA. Here the CDR3 reads CASSLAGGGQGVYGYTF. CDR3 coding DNA: TGTGCCAGCAGCTTAGCAGGAGGGGGACAGGGAGTCTATGGCTACACCTTC. Full variable domain (rest looked up from reference TRBV7-2 and TRBJ1-2): GAGVSQSPSNKVTEKGKDVELRCDPISGHTALYWYRQSLGQGLEFLIYFQGNSAPDKSGLPSDRFSAERTGGSVSTLTIQRTQQEDSAVYLCASSLAGGGQGVYGYTFGSGTRLTVV.

The V call is TRBV2, the J call TRBJ1-1, with TRBD1 matching 11 bases. Germline CDR1 is SNHLY and CDR2 is FYNNEI. This CDR3 has 12 amino acids. V dropped 6 bases and J dropped 8; count of bases not matched to a gene: 2. Here the CDR3 DNA reads TGTGCCAGCAGGGGACAGGGGGTCGAAGCTTTCTTT. The encoded protein is CASRGQGVEAFF.

The chain joins TRBV7-3 to TRBJ2-5; tentatively, D is TRBD2 (5 bases). The CDR3 covers 15 residues. Trimming removed 2 bases at V and 1 base at J, with 11 bases between. Germline V gives CDR1 SGHTA, CDR2 FQGTGA. The chain's CDR3 is CASSLGGGIQETQYF. CDR3 DNA: TGTGCCAGCAGCTTAGGCGGAGGTATCCAAGAGACCCAGTACTTC.

The V call is TRBV2, the J call TRBJ2-3; TRBD2 matches 10 bases. The CDR3 loop spans 14 amino acids. Germline V gene sequence: CDR1 SNHLY, CDR2 FYNNEI. V was pared by 9 bases and J by 2 bases, with 5 bases of the junction left unmatched. The CDR3 nucleotides read TGTGCCAGTCGGACTAGCGGATCCACAGATACGCAGTATTTT. Protein product: CASRTSGSTDTQYF. Variable domain in full (rest from reference TRBV2 and TRBJ2-3): EPEVTQTPSHQVTQMGQEVILRCVPISNHLYFYWYRQILGQKVEFLVSFYNNEISEKSEIFDDQFSVERPDGSNFTLKIRSTKLEDSAMYFCASRTSGSTDTQYFGPGTRLTVL.

The V and J genes are TRBV6-5 and TRBJ2-7, with TRBD1 matching over 9 bases. The CDR3 is made up of 13 amino acids. V shed 6 bases, J shed 2 bases, and the junction held 2 bases outside the gene matches. Germline loops: CDR1 MNHEY, CDR2 SVGAGI. The CDR3 loop is CASRRTGAYEQYF. The CDR3 DNA sequence: TGTGCCAGCAGGAGGACAGGGGCCTACGAGCAGTACTTC.

V is TRBV7-9 and J is TRBJ1-1; 7 nucleotides agree with TRBD1. CDR3 length: 15 amino acids. Germline trimming cut 5 bases from V and 4 bases from J; bases unmatched to any gene: 10. Germline CDR1 SEHNR, CDR2 FQNEAQ (reference sequence). The CDR3 DNA follows: TGTGCCAGCAGCCCAGGGGGGCAGGGGGGCACTGAAGCTTTCTTT. It yields the protein CASSPGGQGGTEAFF.

V gene TRBV29-1 combines with J gene TRBJ1-2, with D unclear. The germline CDR1 and CDR2 sequences are SQVTM and ANQGSEA. Trimming stripped 6 bases from V and 4 bases from J, with 12 bases between. This CDR3 comprises 12 residues. The CDR3 loop is CSVDGRGYGYTF. DNA for the CDR3: TGCAGCGTCGATGGACGGGGCTATGGCTACACCTTC.

The chain combines TRBV3-1 (or the pseudogene TRBV3-2) with TRBJ1-1; TRBD1 matches at 7 bases. V lost 0 bases and J lost 4; bases outside the gene matches: 8. This CDR3 has 16 amino acids. CDR1 is LGHDT, CDR2 YNNKEL, per germline (reference sequence). The CDR3: CASSQEDGQVGTEAFF. CDR3 bases: TGTGCCAGCAGCCAAGAGGACGGACAGGTGGGCACTGAAGCTTTCTTT.

The genes are TRBV5-1 and TRBJ2-3; 9 bases are a match to TRBD2. The CDR3 is 16 residues long. Germline V gene data show CDR1 as SGHRS and CDR2 as YFSETQ. With 0 bases clipped from V and 2 bases from J, the junction kept 4 bases outside the gene matches. In nucleotides, the CDR3 is TGCGCCAGCAGCTTGGAACCTAGCGGGGCCACAGATACGCAGTATTTT. It yields the protein CASSLEPSGATDTQYF.

The V call is TRBV5-1, the J call TRBJ2-7; D is perhaps TRBD1 (6 bases). This CDR3 comprises 15 residues. The germline CDR1 and CDR2 sequences are SGHRS and YFSETQ. V lost 0 bases and J 4 bases, leaving 14 bases between the germline ends. CDR3 bases: TGCGCCAGCAGCTTGGAGGGGGTGGAGATATACGAGCAGTACTTC. Translation: CASSLEGVEIYEQYF.